This entry describes one T cell receptor (beta chain). CDR3 length equals 16 residues. Germline V gene data show CDR1 as SGHTS and CDR2 as YDEGEE. Trimming cost V 4 bases and J 2 bases, with 16 bases left between them. Authors' analysis steps: For nucleated cells, counts were estimated from reference gene primer amplification. Profiled with immunoSEQ multiplex PCR; TCRdb holds only in-frame clones, not every one. D and trimming come from the DNA, and the V and J calls and clone size come from that table. The table records 25,000 to 35,000 clones, around 87% of them present only once. The data derive from a study of blood T cell repertoires in COVID-19. Study information: The United States, Italy and Spain were the sources of the acute and convalescent COVID-19 samples. PBMCs, B-cell-depleted T cells, or T cells provided the cDNA or gDNA that made up the material.

The genes are TRBV5-8 and TRBJ1-5, with D tentatively TRBD1 (5 bases). The TCR sequence derives from a man in his 60s with active COVID-19. Sequencing was done on a sample of peripheral blood. The CDR3 reads CASSPPAGWGNQPQHF. Written as DNA, the CDR3 is TGTGCCAGCAGCCCCCCGGCAGGGTGGGGCAATCAGCCCCAGCATTTT. The full variable domain, completed using reference TRBV5-8 and TRBJ1-5, is EAGVTQSPTHLIKTRGQQATLRCSPISGHTSVYWYQQALGLGLQFLLWYDEGEERNRGNFPPRFSGRQFPNYSSELNVNALELEDSALYLCASSPPAGWGNQPQHFGDGTRLSIL.